This is a list of T cell receptor beta chains from one sample in a study of shared T cell receptors in the human thymus. Method: immunoSEQ multiplex PCR; TCRdb's copy keeps in-frame clones and lacks some. The table records under 850,000 clones, approximately 87% of them present only once. The same data also went into a second study, on human thymus T cells.

Sequenced input: thymocytes. Receptor source: a boy under three years old with a congenital heart defect. Both conserved end residues are part of each CDR3. A D gene is named only where the DNA matches it firmly. The size field is filled for only some rows; it gives once, few, many or a size class.

clone_size j_call v_call d_call cdr3_nt cdr3_aa
. TRBJ2-7 TRBV19 TRBD2 TGTGCCAGTAGTAAAAAACCGGGACTAGACTACGAGCAGTACTTC CASSKKPGLDYEQYF
. TRBJ2-2 TRBV19 TRBD2 TGTGCCAGTAGTATGGGACTAGCGGACACCGGGGAGCTGTTTTTT CASSMGLADTGELFF
. TRBJ2-7 TRBV30 TRBD2 TGTGCCTGGAGCTGTAAGGGGACTAGCGGGACTGGGTACTTC CAWSCKGTSGTGYF
. TRBJ2-5 TRBV7-9 TRBD2 TGTGCCAGCAGCTTCGATTCGGGACTAGCGAAAGAGACCCAGTACTTC CASSFDSGLAKETQYF
once TRBJ1-1 TRBV28 . TGTGCCGGAGGGGGGGATCTGAACACTGAAGCTTTCTTT CAGGGDLNTEAFF
. TRBJ2-7 TRBV5-1 . TGCGCCAGCAGCTTGGGCCCGAGCGGAGGCCCATACGAGCAGTACTTC CASSLGPSGGPYEQYF
. TRBJ2-3 TRBV30 . TGTGCCTGGAGTGGACGGAGGGGCACAGATACGCAGTATTTT CAWSGRRGTDTQYF
few TRBJ2-5 TRBV11-2 TRBD2 TGTGCCAGCAGTCGTGGGACTAGCGGCCAAGAGACCCAGTACTTC CASSRGTSGQETQYF
. TRBJ2-7 TRBV4-2 . TGTGCCAGCAGCCAAGATCTAGGATCCTACGAGCAGTACTTC CASSQDLGSYEQYF
. TRBJ1-2 TRBV7-2 TRBD1 TGTGCCAGCAGCTTAGAGGGGTACAGGGGGCGTAATGGCTACACCTTC CASSLEGYRGRNGYTF
. TRBJ1-2 TRBV16 . TGTGCCAGCAGCCAATCAAGACAGGAACTCTATGGCTACACCTTC CASSQSRQELYGYTF
. TRBJ2-3 TRBV4-3 TRBD2 TGCGCCAGCAGCCAAGACCCCCGGACTAGATCCACAGATACGCAGTATTTT CASSQDPRTRSTDTQYF
once TRBJ1-2 TRBV5-4 . TGTGCCAGCAGCCAGGGGACTCCGGGGGGGTATGGCTACACCTTC CASSQGTPGGYGYTF
. TRBJ1-2 TRBV4-1 . TGCGCCAGCAGCCAAGGAGGGGGAGATCACTATGGCTACACCTTC CASSQGGGDHYGYTF
. TRBJ1-3 TRBV10-3 . TGTGCCATCAGTGAAACAGATCCCTCGTCTGGAAACACCATATATTTT CAISETDPSSGNTIYF
. TRBJ2-7 TRBV5-1 TRBD2 TGCGCCAGCAGCCCTGTTCAGGGGCCCTCGGGAGGGGGTAGCGAGATTCGTTACGAGCAGTACTTC CASSPVQGPSGGGSEIRYEQYF
. TRBJ1-4 TRBV4-2 TRBD1 TGTGCCAGCAGCCCTGACCGGGACAGGGAGGGGAATGAAAAACTGTTTTTT CASSPDRDREGNEKLFF
. TRBJ2-2 TRBV28 . TGTGCCAGCGAGGGGGAAAGGGCCGGGGAGCTGTTTTTT CASEGERAGELFF
once TRBJ2-6 TRBV27 TRBD2 TGTGCCAGCAGTCTACGGGGCAGCGGGAGGGGCCCGGGAGGGGCCAACGTCCTGACTTTC CASSLRGSGRGPGGANVLTF
. TRBJ1-2 TRBV7-9 . TGTGCCAGCAGCTTATCGGAGGGCAGGGCTGCCTATGGCTACACCTTC CASSLSEGRAAYGYTF
. TRBJ2-1 TRBV10-2 TRBD2 TGCGCCAGCAGTTCGGGACTAGCGGGAGGCTTCTCCTACAATGAGCAGTTCTTC CASSSGLAGGFSYNEQFF
. TRBJ2-5 TRBV6-6 . TGTGCCAGCAGTTACTCTGCCCGGGAGACCCAGTACTTC CASSYSARETQYF
. TRBJ2-1 TRBV6-1 . TGTGCCAGCAGTGATTTGGCTGGGAGGGAGCAGTTCTTC CASSDLAGREQFF
. TRBJ2-1 TRBV5-1 TRBD2 TGCGCCAGCAGCCCGGGACTAGCGGGAGTGGCCAGCTCCTACAATGAGCAGTTCTTC CASSPGLAGVASSYNEQFF
once TRBJ2-7 TRBV21-1 . TGTGCCAGCAGCAAAGTGGGTGAGGAGAGGAACTTC CASSKVGEERNF
. TRBJ2-3 TRBV11-2 . TGTGCCAGCAGCCCGGCCAGAGGGGGTGACTCCCCCACAGATACGCAGTATTTT CASSPARGGDSPTDTQYF
. TRBJ1-5 TRBV4-1 TRBD1 TGCGCCAGCAGCCCCCACGGGGACAGGGCAAATCAGCCCCAGCATTTT CASSPHGDRANQPQHF
. TRBJ2-7 TRBV30 TRBD2 TGTGCCTGGCTTGGACTAGCTCCCTACGAGCAGTACTTC CAWLGLAPYEQYF
. TRBJ2-1 TRBV29-1 . TGCAGCGTTGAGAGGGGGGAGGGATCCTACAATGAGCAGTTCTTC CSVERGEGSYNEQFF
. TRBJ2-2 TRBV5-6 . TGTGCCAGCAGCCAACGGGTGGCCGGGGAGCTGTTTTTT CASSQRVAGELFF
. TRBJ1-2 TRBV4-1 TRBD1 TGCGCCAGCAGCCAAGAAGCAGGGGGTGGACCGTATGGCTACACCTTC CASSQEAGGGPYGYTF
. TRBJ2-1 TRBV10-3 TRBD2 TGTGCCGTTAATAGCGGGACGAAGGGCGATCAGCAGTTCTTC CAVNSGTKGDQQFF
. TRBJ1-2 TRBV14 . TGTGCCAGCAGCCAAGAAGGTCCGGGGGACTATGGCTACACCTTC CASSQEGPGDYGYTF
. TRBJ2-3 TRBV28 TRBD1 TGTGCCAGCAGCTACCGGTCCCGGACAGGGGAGCGAGATACGCAGTATTTT CASSYRSRTGERDTQYF
. TRBJ1-1 TRBV7-6 . TGTGCCAGCAGCTTACCCTCCGGACAGTTCACTGAAGCTTTCTTT CASSLPSGQFTEAFF
. TRBJ2-1 TRBV10-3 . TGTGCCATCAGTGAGTCTCGTAGCGGAGATTACAATGAGCAGTTCTTC CAISESRSGDYNEQFF
few TRBJ2-3 TRBV5-1 . TGCGCCAGCAGCTGGGGGAGGCCGAGCGACACAGATACGCAGTATTTT CASSWGRPSDTDTQYF
. TRBJ2-3 TRBV11-2 . TGTGCCAGCAGCTTCCACGGCGCAGGCTACCGGTCAGATACGCAGTATTTT CASSFHGAGYRSDTQYF
. TRBJ2-1 TRBV29-1 . TGCAGCGTTGAAGACCCCGGGATTCTAAACAATGAGCAGTTCTTC CSVEDPGILNNEQFF
. TRBJ2-1 TRBV7-9 . TGTGCCAGCAGCTTTTTCACAGGCCCCGTGGTCTTC CASSFFTGPVVF